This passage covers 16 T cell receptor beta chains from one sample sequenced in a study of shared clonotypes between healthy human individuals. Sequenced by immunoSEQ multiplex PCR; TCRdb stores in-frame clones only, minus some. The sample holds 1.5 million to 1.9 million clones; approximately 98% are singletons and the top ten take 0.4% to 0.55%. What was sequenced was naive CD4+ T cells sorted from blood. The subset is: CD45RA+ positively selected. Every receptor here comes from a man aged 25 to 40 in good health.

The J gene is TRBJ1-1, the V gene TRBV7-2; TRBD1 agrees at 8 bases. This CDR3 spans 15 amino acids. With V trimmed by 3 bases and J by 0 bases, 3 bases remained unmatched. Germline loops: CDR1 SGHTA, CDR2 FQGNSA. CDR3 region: CASSFDRGMNTEAFF. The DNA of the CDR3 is TGTGCCAGCAGCTTCGACAGGGGCATGAACACTGAAGCTTTCTTT.

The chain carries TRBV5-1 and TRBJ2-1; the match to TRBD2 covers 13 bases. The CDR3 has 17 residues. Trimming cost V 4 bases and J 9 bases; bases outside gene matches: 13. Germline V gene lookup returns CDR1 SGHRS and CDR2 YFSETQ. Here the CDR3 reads CASSQGRTSGSLGEQFF. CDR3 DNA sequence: TGCGCCAGCAGCCAAGGACGGACTAGCGGGAGTCTCGGTGAGCAGTTCTTC.

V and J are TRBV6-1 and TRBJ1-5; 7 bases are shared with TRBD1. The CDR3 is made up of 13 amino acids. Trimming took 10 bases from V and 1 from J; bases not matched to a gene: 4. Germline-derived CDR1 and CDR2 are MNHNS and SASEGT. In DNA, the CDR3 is TGTGCCACGGGACAGAGAAGCAATCAGCCCCAGCATTTT. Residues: CATGQRSNQPQHF.

CDR3 in DNA: TGTGCCAGTCAGACAGGGGGGCGCAATCAGCCCCAGCATTTT. It encodes CASQTGGRNQPQHF. The rearrangement uses TRBV28 and TRBJ1-5, with 9 bases matching TRBD1. This CDR3 contains 14 residues. The trim removed 9 bases at V and 2 bases at J, leaving 5 bases unmatched. Germline loops: CDR1 MDHEN, CDR2 SYDVKM. Combining the CDR3 with reference TRBV28 and TRBJ1-5 gives the whole variable domain DVKVTQSSRYLVKRTGEKVFLECVQDMDHENMFWYRQDPGLGLRLIYFSYDVKMKEKGDIPEGYSVSREKKERFSLILESASTNQTSMYLCASQTGGRNQPQHFGDGTRLSIL.

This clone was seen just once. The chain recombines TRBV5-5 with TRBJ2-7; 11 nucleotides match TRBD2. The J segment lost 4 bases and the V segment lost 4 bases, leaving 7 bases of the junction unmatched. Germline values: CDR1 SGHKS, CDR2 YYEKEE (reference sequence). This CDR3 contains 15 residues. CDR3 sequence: CASSLFLAGGYEQYF. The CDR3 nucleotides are TGTGCCAGCAGCCTCTTCCTAGCGGGAGGATACGAGCAGTACTTC.

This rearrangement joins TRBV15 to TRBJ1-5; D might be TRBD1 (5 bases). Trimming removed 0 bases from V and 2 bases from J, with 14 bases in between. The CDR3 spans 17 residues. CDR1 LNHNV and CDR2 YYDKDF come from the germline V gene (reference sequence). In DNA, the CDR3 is TGTGCCACCAGCAGAGACAAGGGGTTAGGGGGCAATCAGCCCCAGCATTTT. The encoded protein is CATSRDKGLGGNQPQHF.

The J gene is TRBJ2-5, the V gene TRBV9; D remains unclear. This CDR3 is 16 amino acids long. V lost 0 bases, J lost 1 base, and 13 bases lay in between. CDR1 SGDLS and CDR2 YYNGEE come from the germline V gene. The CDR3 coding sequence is TGTGCCAGCAGCGTAGTGGGTCAAAACCCCCAAGAGACCCAGTACTTC. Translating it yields CASSVVGQNPQETQYF.

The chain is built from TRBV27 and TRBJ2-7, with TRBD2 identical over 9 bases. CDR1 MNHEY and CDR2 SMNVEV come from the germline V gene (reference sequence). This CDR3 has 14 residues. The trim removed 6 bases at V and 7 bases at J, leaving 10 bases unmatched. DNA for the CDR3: TGTGCCAGCAGCCGTGCGGGAGGGCCTGGGGAGCAGTACTTC. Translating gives CASSRAGGPGEQYF.

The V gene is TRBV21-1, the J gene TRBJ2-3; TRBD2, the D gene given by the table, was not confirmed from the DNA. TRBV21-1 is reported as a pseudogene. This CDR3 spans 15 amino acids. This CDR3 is CASSKEGGTLDTQYF. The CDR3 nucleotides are TGTGCCAGCAGCAAAGAGGGCGGGACCTTGGATACGCAGTATTTT.

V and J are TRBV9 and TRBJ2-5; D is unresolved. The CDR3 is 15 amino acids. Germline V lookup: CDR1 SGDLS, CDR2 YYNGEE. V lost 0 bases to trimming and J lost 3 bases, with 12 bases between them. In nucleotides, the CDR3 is TGTGCCAGCAGCGTAGTGTTTGGACGGGAAGAGACCCAGTACTTC. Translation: CASSVVFGREETQYF.

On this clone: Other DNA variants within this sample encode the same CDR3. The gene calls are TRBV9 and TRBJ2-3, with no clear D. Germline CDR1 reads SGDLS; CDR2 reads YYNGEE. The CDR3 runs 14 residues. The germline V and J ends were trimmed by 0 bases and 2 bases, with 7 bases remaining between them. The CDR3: CASSVGGFTDTQYF. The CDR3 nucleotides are TGTGCCAGCAGCGTAGGGGGATTCACAGATACGCAGTATTTT.

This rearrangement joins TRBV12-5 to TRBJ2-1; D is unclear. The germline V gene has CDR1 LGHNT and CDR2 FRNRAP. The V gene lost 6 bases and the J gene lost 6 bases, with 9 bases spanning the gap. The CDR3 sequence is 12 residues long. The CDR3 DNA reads TGTGCTAGTGGGCGGATTAGCAATGAGCAGTTCTTC. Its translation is CASGRISNEQFF. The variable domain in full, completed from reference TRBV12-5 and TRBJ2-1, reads DARVTQTPRHKVTEMGQEVTMRCQPILGHNTVFWYRQTMMQGLELLAYFRNRAPLDDSGMPKDRFSAEMPDATLATLKIQPSEPRDSAVYFCASGRISNEQFFGPGTRLTVL.

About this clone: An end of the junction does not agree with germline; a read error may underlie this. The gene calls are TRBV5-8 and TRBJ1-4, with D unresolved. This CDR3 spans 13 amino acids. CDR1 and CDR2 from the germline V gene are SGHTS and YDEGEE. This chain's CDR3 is CANSFSTNEKLFF. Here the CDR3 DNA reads TGTGCCAACAGCTTCTCAACTAATGAAAAACTGTTTTTT.

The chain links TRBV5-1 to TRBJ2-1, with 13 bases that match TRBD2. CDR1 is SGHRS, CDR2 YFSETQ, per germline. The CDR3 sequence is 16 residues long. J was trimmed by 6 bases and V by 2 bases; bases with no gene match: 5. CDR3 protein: CASSFGLAGEVNEQFF. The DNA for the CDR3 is TGCGCCAGCAGCTTCGGACTAGCGGGAGAGGTCAATGAGCAGTTCTTC.

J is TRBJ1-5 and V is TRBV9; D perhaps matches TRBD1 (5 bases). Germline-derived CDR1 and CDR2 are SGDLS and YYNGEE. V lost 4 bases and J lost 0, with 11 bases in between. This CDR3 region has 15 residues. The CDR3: CASSPGHYSNQPQHF. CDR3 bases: TGTGCCAGCAGCCCCGGACACTATAGCAATCAGCCCCAGCATTTT. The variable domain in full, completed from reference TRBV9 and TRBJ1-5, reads DSGVTQTPKHLITATGQRVTLRCSPRSGDLSVYWYQQSLDQGLQFLIQYYNGEERAKGNILERFSAQQFPDLHSELNLSSLELGDSALYFCASSPGHYSNQPQHFGDGTRLSIL.

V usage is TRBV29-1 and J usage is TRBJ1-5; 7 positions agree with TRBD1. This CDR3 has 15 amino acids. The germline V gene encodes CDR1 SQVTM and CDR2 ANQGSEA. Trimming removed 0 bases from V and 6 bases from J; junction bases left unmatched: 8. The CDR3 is CSVEETGAVGQPQHF. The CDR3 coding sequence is TGCAGCGTTGAAGAAACAGGGGCGGTGGGTCAGCCCCAGCATTTT.